This T cell receptor beta chain was recorded in a study of spatial heterogeneity in lung cancer. The study's findings and limits: In tumors, expanded intratumoral alpha and beta TCR counts tracked mutation counts.

TCRdb reprocessed the 5' RACE reads via MiXCR and lists one record per CDR3 protein. The sample holds roughly 19,000 distinct CDR3 sequences, 5.7% seen once. This clonotype was picked up many times. Its target is not known. Time point specified: sample taken at primary tumor resection. The specimen comprised lung tumor tissue, sampled at surgery. This clonotype originated in a female donor with early-stage non-small cell lung cancer.

CDR3 amino acids: CASSPGRDTAAFF. The DNA of the CDR3 is TGTGCCAGCAGCCCGGGGAGGGACACGGCAGCTTTCTTT. The chain uses TRBV7-2 and TRBJ1-1, with a weak D call TRBD1 (6 bases). The CDR3 length is 13 residues. V shed 5 bases and J shed 10 bases, with 17 bases lying between them. Germline CDR1 reads SGHTA; CDR2 reads FQGNSA.